One and the same sample provided the 18 T cell receptor beta chains below, sequenced in a study of response to subunit inactivated influenza vaccine. One entry per CDR3 protein results from TCRdb running MiXCR on the RT-PCR reads. The sample includes approximately 310,000 distinct CDR3 sequences, around a fifth of them seen just once. The source material was PBMCs from blood, sampled less than 22 months after vaccination. The source is a man in his fifties or sixties who received an inactivated influenza vaccine.

This clonotype turned up a few times. This chain joins TRBV20-1 and TRBJ2-3; tentative D call: TRBD2 (5 bases). Germline-derived CDR1 and CDR2 are DFQATT and SNEGSKA (reference sequence). The V end was cut by 1 base, the J end by 6 bases, with 17 bases between. The CDR3 length is 15 residues. CDR3 nucleotides: TGCAGTGCTAGAGGGGGTCGTGGGAGCGTCGATACGCAGTATTTT. It translates to CSARGGRGSVDTQYF.

This chain connects TRBV20-1 to TRBJ2-2; D remains unclear. In germline, CDR1 is DFQATT, CDR2 SNEGSKA (reference sequence). CDR3 length: 13 residues. V shed 3 bases and J shed 5 bases, with 10 bases lying between them. Written as DNA, the CDR3 is TGCAGTGCTAGCCCTTATAATACCGGGGAGCTGTTTTTT. Protein sequence: CSASPYNTGELFF.

This clonotype was picked up a small number of times. This chain connects TRBV5-1 to TRBJ1-4; the D gene is possibly TRBD1 (5 bases). The CDR3 loop spans 15 amino acids. Trimming pared 0 bases from V and 5 bases from J, leaving 11 bases between. Germline V gene data show CDR1 as SGHRS and CDR2 as YFSETQ. CDR3 loop: CASSLGQRSNEKLFF. The CDR3 bases are TGCGCCAGCAGCTTGGGACAGAGAAGCAATGAAAAACTGTTTTTT.

V is TRBV20-1 and J is TRBJ1-1, with 9 positions matching TRBD1. The CDR3 loop spans 13 amino acids. The V gene end was trimmed by 5 bases and the J gene end by 3 bases; junction bases not matched to a gene: 4. Per the germline V gene, CDR1 is DFQATT and CDR2 is SNEGSKA (reference sequence). This CDR3 reads CSAGQGWDTEAFF. CDR3 in DNA: TGCAGTGCTGGACAGGGGTGGGACACTGAAGCTTTCTTT.

The CDR3 bases are TGTGCCAGCAGCCAAGGTAGACAGAACACTGAAGCTTTCTTT. This encodes CASSQGRQNTEAFF. The rearrangement links TRBV4-2 to TRBJ1-1, with D uncertain. Trimming removed 1 base from V and 1 base from J, with 7 bases in between. CDR3 length: 14 amino acids. Germline V CDR1 and CDR2: LGHNA, YNFKEQ.

The chain couples TRBV6-5 to TRBJ1-4; possibly TRBD1 for D (5 bases). The length of the CDR3 is 18 residues. V lost 0 bases and J 0 bases, leaving 14 bases between the germline ends. Germline CDR1 and CDR2: MNHEY and SVGAGI. CDR3 sequence (DNA): TGTGCCAGCAGTTACTCGCTTACCGGAGGGGCAACTAATGAAAAACTGTTTTTT. Translating it yields CASSYSLTGGATNEKLFF.

The chain carries TRBV11-2 and TRBJ2-1; a weak D match, TRBD2 (6 bases). CDR3 length: 15 residues. Germline-derived CDR1 and CDR2 are SGHAT and FQNNGV. Trimming pared 4 bases from V and 7 bases from J, leaving 17 bases between. The CDR3 DNA sequence: TGTGCCAGCAGCTCCCACCCGGCTAGCGAGAATGAGCAGTTCTTC. Amino acids: CASSSHPASENEQFF.

V usage is TRBV13 and J usage is TRBJ2-1, with 9 bases matching TRBD2. Per germline, CDR1 PRHDT and CDR2 FYEKMQ (reference sequence). The CDR3 length is 17 residues. Trimming cost V 0 bases and J 10 bases; bases outside gene matches: 13. This CDR3 is CASSLGRAGGSRREQFF. CDR3 nucleotide sequence: TGTGCCAGCAGCTTAGGCCGTGCGGGAGGGTCAAGAAGGGAGCAGTTCTTC.

This clonotype appeared a few times. The chain has TRBV29-1 and TRBJ1-2; D possibly corresponds to TRBD1 (5 bases). V lost 7 bases, J lost 1 base, and 19 bases lay in between. The CDR3 runs to 15 residues. Per the germline V gene, CDR1 is SQVTM and CDR2 is ANQGSEA. This chain's CDR3 is CSALGLDKINYGYTF. Written as DNA, the CDR3 is TGCAGCGCCTTGGGGCTGGACAAAATTAACTATGGCTACACCTTC.

In its sample, this clonotype was seen a few times. V is TRBV2 and J is TRBJ1-2; maybe TRBD1 (5 bases). Germline assignment: CDR1 SNHLY and CDR2 FYNNEI. CDR3 size: 14 residues. Trimming removed 9 bases from V and 8 bases from J, with 22 bases in between. The DNA of the CDR3 is TGTGCCAGAGAAAACCGGGACGCGCCCTCGGGCTACACCTTC. Translation: CARENRDAPSGYTF.

In this sample, this clonotype turned up many times. V and J are TRBV30 and TRBJ1-1, with a tentative D call TRBD1 (6 bases). Trimming took off 3 bases at V and 4 bases at J, with 15 bases between the two ends. Germline V lookup: CDR1 GTSNPN, CDR2 SVGIG (reference sequence). The CDR3 extends over 14 amino acids. The CDR3 DNA reads as TGTGCCTGGAGGTATTATCGGGGGCGCACTGAAGCTTTCTTT. Amino acids: CAWRYYRGRTEAFF.

The J gene is TRBJ2-3, the V gene TRBV20-1; D call uncertain. Between the trimmed V and J ends, which lost 4 bases and 0 bases, there was a span of 8 bases. Germline CDR1 and CDR2: DFQATT and SNEGSKA (reference sequence). This CDR3 has 13 residues. The DNA for the CDR3 is TGCAGTGCTACCTCCGGGAGCACAGATACGCAGTATTTT. Its protein is CSATSGSTDTQYF.

This clonotype was seen only a few times. CDR3 sequence reads: CASSRQGAGGYTF. The CDR3 DNA sequence: TGTGCCAGCAGTCGACAGGGGGCAGGTGGCTACACCTTC. V and J are TRBV6-1 and TRBJ1-2, with 10 positions matching TRBD1. This CDR3 is 13 amino acids long. Germline trimming cut 5 bases from V and 7 bases from J; bases unmatched to any gene: 4. Germline CDR1 reads MNHNS; CDR2 reads SASEGT.

This clonotype was detected ten times or more. This chain connects TRBV29-1 to TRBJ1-1; 10 bases are shared with TRBD1. The germline CDR1 and CDR2 sequences are SQVTM and ANQGSEA. The CDR3 totals 14 residues. Unmatched junction bases numbered 6, after V lost 6 bases and J lost 2 bases. The CDR3 DNA reads TGCAGCGTCACCTCGACAGGGGGCAACACTGAAGCTTTCTTT. This sequence encodes CSVTSTGGNTEAFF.

This clonotype occurred a few times. The CDR3 bases are TGCAGCGTTGGGACAGAGAGCTATGGCTACACCTTC. This translates into CSVGTESYGYTF. The rearrangement links TRBV29-1 to TRBJ1-2; maybe TRBD1 (6 bases). From germline, CDR1 is SQVTM and CDR2 ANQGSEA. There are 12 residues in the CDR3. Trimming took 4 bases from V and 4 from J, leaving 10 bases between them.

This clonotype was observed a handful of times. This chain joins TRBV4-3 and TRBJ1-2; tentative D call: TRBD1 (5 bases). The V and J ends lost 0 bases and 3 bases respectively, with 14 bases between them. The CDR3 extends over 16 amino acids. CDR1 and CDR2 from the germline V gene are LGHNA and YSLEER. In nucleotides, the CDR3 is TGCGCCAGCAGCCAAGATAGCCCCCAGGGTTACTATGGCTACACCTTC. Translated: CASSQDSPQGYYGYTF.

This clonotype has more than one count but fewer than ten. V and J are TRBV7-9 and TRBJ1-2; 7 nucleotides match TRBD1. This CDR3 has 13 amino acids. Per germline, CDR1 SEHNR and CDR2 FQNEAQ (reference sequence). V lost 7 bases to trimming and J lost 6 bases; unmatched junction nucleotides: 8. In DNA, the CDR3 is TGTGCCAGCAACGTAGACAGGGTCCATGGCTACACCTTC. It is translated as CASNVDRVHGYTF.

This clonotype was found many times. V usage is TRBV24-1 and J usage is TRBJ2-5; either TRBD1 or TRBD2 may supply D (5 bases each). Germline CDR1 reads KGHDR; CDR2 reads SFDVKD. Trimming took 3 bases from V and 5 from J, leaving 18 bases between them. The CDR3 is 16 amino acids. The CDR3 bases are TGTGCCACCAGTGATATAGCCGGGGCCGACGGGGAGACCCAGTACTTC. It encodes CATSDIAGADGETQYF.